This record concerns one T cell receptor beta chain sequence. Its antigen is currently unknown. The CDR3 spans 13 residues. V lost 1 base and J 11 bases, leaving 14 bases between the germline ends. CDR1 and CDR2 (germline): MNHNS, SASEGT. The entry originates in a study of shared clonotypes between healthy human individuals. Study background: There were three CD4 naive, three CD4 memory, two CD8 naive and one CD8 memory plates per donor. Study conclusions and caveats: Represented diversity (both genetic and exposure-history) was limited by the small number of donors.

Sequenced by immunoSEQ multiplex PCR; TCRdb stores in-frame clones only, minus some. Of roughly 720,000 clones in the sample, less than 95% are singletons; the top ten hold 34%. This sequence was found in a man between 18 and 29 years old in good health. Some clones in this sample may be carry-over from other donors' samples. The J gene is TRBJ1-1, the V gene TRBV6-1; D is unresolved. The sample taken for sequencing was memory CD8+ T cells from PBMCs. Regarding subset: CD45RO+ cells pooled with CCR7-negative TemRA cells. CDR3 in amino acids: CASSEGGGKGAFF. CDR3 sequence (DNA): TGTGCCAGCAGTGAAGGTGGCGGGAAGGGTGCTTTCTTT.